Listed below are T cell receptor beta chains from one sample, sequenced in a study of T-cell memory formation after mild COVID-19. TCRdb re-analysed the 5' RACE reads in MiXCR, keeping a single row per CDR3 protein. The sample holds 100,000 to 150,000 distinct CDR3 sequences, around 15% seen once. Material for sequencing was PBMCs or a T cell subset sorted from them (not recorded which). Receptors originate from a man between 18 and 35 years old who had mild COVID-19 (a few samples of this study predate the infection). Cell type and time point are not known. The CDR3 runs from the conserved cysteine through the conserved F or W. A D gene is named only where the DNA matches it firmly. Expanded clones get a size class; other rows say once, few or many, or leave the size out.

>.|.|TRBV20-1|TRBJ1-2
CSARDRQRLYGYTF
TGCAGTGCTAGAGATAGGCAGAGGCTTTATGGCTACACCTTC
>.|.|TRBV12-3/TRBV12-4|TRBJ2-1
CASSLRGPQFF
TGTGCCAGCAGTTTACGGGGGCCCCAGTTCTTC
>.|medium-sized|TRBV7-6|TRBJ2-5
CASSFGNGLQETQYF
.
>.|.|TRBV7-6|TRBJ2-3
CASSLMGPTSTDTQYF
TGTGCCAGCAGCTTAATGGGCCCCACTAGCACAGATACGCAGTATTTT
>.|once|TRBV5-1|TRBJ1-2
CASSRGRGSNYGYTF
TGCGCCAGCAGCCGCGGCCGAGGCAGCAACTATGGCTACACCTTC
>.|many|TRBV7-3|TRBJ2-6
CASSLGGGGANVLTF
TGTGCCAGCAGCTTAGGAGGCGGTGGGGCCAACGTCCTGACTTTC
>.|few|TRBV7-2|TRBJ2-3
CASSLGVTDTQYF
TGTGCCAGCAGCTTAGGAGTGACAGATACGCAGTATTTT
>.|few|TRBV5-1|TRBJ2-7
CASIGGSSYEQYF
TGCGCCAGCATAGGAGGGAGCTCCTACGAGCAGTACTTC
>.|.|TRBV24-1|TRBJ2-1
CATSDPNRVEQFF
TGTGCCACCAGTGATCCTAACAGGGTCGAGCAGTTCTTC
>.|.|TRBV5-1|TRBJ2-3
CASSLEGESSYGDTQYF
TGCGCCAGCAGCTTGGAGGGTGAGTCTAGCTACGGAGATACGCAGTATTTT
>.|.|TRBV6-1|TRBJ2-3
CASGEGPSTDTQYF
TGTGCCAGCGGAGAGGGGCCTAGCACAGATACGCAGTATTTT
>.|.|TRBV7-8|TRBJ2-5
CASSLSRYLQETQYF
TGTGCCAGCAGCTTATCTCGGTACCTACAAGAGACCCAGTACTTC
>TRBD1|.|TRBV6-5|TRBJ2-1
CASRRDRGWSEQFF
TGTGCCAGCAGGCGGGACAGGGGCTGGAGTGAGCAGTTCTTC
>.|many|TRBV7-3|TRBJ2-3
CASSIQGLDTQYF
TGTGCCAGCAGCATCCAGGGATTAGATACGCAGTATTTT
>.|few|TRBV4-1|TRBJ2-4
CASSLGGTKNIQYF
TGCGCCAGCAGCCTTGGGGGTACCAAAAACATTCAGTACTTC
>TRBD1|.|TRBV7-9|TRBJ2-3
CAITRQGRGTDTQYF
TGTGCCATCACAAGACAGGGAAGGGGCACAGATACGCAGTATTTT
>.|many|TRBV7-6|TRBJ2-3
CASSLVGFSTDTQYF
TGTGCCAGCAGCTTAGTCGGATTTAGCACAGATACGCAGTATTTT
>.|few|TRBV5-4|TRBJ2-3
CASSPSGLGGDTQYF
TGTGCCAGCAGCCCGTCCGGACTGGGCGGGGATACGCAGTATTTT
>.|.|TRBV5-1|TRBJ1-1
CASSLEAGMGSAFF
TGCGCCAGCAGCTTGGAGGCAGGGATGGGGTCGGCTTTCTTT
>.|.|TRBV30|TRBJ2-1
CAASWVDEQFF
TGTGCCGCCTCCTGGGTGGATGAGCAGTTCTTC
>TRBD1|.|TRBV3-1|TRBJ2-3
CASSHTWDRGVDTQYF
TGTGCCAGCAGCCATACCTGGGACAGGGGAGTAGATACGCAGTATTTT
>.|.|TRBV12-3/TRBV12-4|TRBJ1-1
CASSLNRNEAFF
TGTGCCAGCAGTTTAAACAGAAATGAAGCTTTCTTT
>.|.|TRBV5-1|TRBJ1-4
CASSMTVSEEKLFF
TGCGCCAGCAGCATGACCGTGTCAGAGGAAAAACTGTTTTTT
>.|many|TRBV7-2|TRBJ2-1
CASSSRPSSYNEQFF
TGTGCCAGCAGTTCCCGGCCAAGCTCCTACAATGAGCAGTTCTTC
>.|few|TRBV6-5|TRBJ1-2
CASRLFQGGYGYTF
TGTGCCAGCAGACTGTTTCAGGGAGGCTATGGCTACACCTTC
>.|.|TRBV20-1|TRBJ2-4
CSASSHGGNIQYF
TGCAGTGCTAGTTCCCACGGGGGAAACATTCAGTACTTC
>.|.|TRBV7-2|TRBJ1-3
CASSLVGGNTIYF
TGTGCCAGCAGCTTGGTTGGAGGAAACACCATATATTTT
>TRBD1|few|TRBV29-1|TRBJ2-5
CSVHRGLGETQYF
TGCAGCGTCCACAGGGGGCTGGGAGAGACCCAGTACTTC
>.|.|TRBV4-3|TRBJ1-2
CASSQDRNRGYTF
TGCGCCAGCAGCCAAGATAGGAATCGTGGCTACACCTTC
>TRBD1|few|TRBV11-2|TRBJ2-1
CASSLDGQGRGLDEQFF
TGTGCCAGCAGCTTAGACGGACAGGGCCGCGGGTTGGATGAGCAGTTCTTC
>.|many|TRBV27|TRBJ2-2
CASSFRQRINTGELFF
TGTGCCAGCAGTTTCCGGCAGAGAATAAACACCGGGGAGCTGTTTTTT
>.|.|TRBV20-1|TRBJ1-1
CSARGPGGYTEAFF
TGCAGTGCTAGAGGGCCTGGTGGTTACACTGAAGCTTTCTTT
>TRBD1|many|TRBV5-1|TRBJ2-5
CASSPTGGQETQYF
TGCGCCAGCAGTCCGACAGGGGGCCAAGAGACCCAGTACTTC
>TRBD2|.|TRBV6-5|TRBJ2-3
CASRRAGAPDTQYF
TGTGCCAGCAGGAGAGCGGGGGCCCCAGATACGCAGTATTTT
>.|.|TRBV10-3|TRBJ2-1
CAISPAGETYNEQFF
TGTGCCATCAGCCCGGCCGGGGAAACTTACAATGAGCAGTTCTTC
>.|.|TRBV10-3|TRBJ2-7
CAISGGDSYEQYF
TGTGCCATCAGTGGGGGGGACTCCTACGAGCAGTACTTC
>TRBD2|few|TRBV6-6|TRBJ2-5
CASKFAGGPRETQYF
TGTGCCAGCAAATTCGCGGGGGGGCCTCGGGAGACCCAGTACTTC
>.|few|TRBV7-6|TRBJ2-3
CASTITPSTDTQYF
TGTGCCAGCACAATTACCCCTAGCACAGATACGCAGTATTTT
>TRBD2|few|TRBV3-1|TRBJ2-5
CASSQAGGVETQYF
TGTGCCAGCAGCCAAGCGGGGGGGGTTGAGACCCAGTACTTC
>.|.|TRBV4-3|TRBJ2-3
CASSQDPGFRAQYF
TGCGCCAGCAGCCAAGATCCCGGGTTTAGGGCGCAGTATTTT
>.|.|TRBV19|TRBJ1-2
CASRSPGDPGYTF
TGTGCCAGTAGGTCGCCCGGAGACCCAGGCTACACCTTC
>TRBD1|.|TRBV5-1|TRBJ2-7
CASSLEGAGYEQYF
TGCGCCAGCAGCTTGGAGGGGGCTGGCTACGAGCAGTACTTC
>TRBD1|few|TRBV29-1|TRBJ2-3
CSGEVGGGTDTQYF
TGCAGCGGTGAGGTAGGGGGCGGCACAGATACGCAGTATTTT
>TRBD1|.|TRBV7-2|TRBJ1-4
CASSSTGGEKLFF
TGTGCCAGCAGCTCAACAGGGGGTGAAAAACTGTTTTTT
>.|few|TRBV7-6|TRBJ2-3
CASSLGTTRTDTQYF
TGTGCCAGCAGCTTAGGGACAACGAGGACAGATACGCAGTATTTT
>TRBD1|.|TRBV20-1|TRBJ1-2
CSAELDRRGGYTF
TGCAGTGCTGAACTGGACAGGAGAGGCGGCTACACCTTC
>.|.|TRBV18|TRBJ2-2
CASSPPGGELFF
TGTGCCAGCTCACCACCGGGCGGGGAGCTGTTTTTT
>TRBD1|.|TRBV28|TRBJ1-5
CASSPAGTGGRRNQPQHF
TGTGCCAGCAGTCCGGCAGGGACAGGGGGCCGGCGCAATCAGCCCCAGCATTTT
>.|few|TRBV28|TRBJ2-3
CASSSGPHEADTQYF
TGTGCCAGCAGTTCGGGCCCCCATGAGGCAGATACGCAGTATTTT
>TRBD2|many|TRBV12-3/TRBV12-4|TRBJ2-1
CASSLGRGAGDEQFF
TGTGCCAGCAGTTTAGGGCGGGGGGCCGGTGATGAGCAGTTCTTC
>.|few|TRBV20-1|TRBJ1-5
CSARAGNQPQHF
TGCAGTGCTAGAGCGGGGAATCAGCCCCAGCATTTT
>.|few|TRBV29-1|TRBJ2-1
CSVDQDWNEQFF
TGCAGCGTTGACCAAGACTGGAATGAGCAGTTCTTC